This is a list of T cell receptor beta chains from one sample in a study of blood T cells in healthy people across ages. TCRdb passed the 5' RACE reads through MiXCR, listing each CDR3 protein once. The sample yields more than 700,000 distinct CDR3 sequences, less than 60% seen once. Sequencing was performed on blood. The origin of the receptors is a man older than 75 in good health. Each CDR3 is given with its conserved first and last residue. D genes are given only for firm matches. Not all rows give a size; the values are once, few, many and, for expanded clones, a class.

V gene	J gene	D gene	clone size	CDR3 protein	CDR3 DNA
TRBV12-3/TRBV12-4	TRBJ2-5	TRBD2	-	CASNPGLASYEQYF	TGTGCCAGCAACCCGGGACTAGCGTCATATGAGCAGTACTTC
TRBV7-2	TRBJ1-1	-	-	CASSLDQIKAFF	TGTGCCAGCAGCTTAGACCAAATAAAAGCTTTCTTT
TRBV7-9	TRBJ2-3	TRBD2	once	CASSLEGTSDTQYF	TGTGCCAGCAGCTTAGAGGGGACTAGCGATACGCAGTATTTT
TRBV28	TRBJ2-1	TRBD2	-	CVTIGTSGRAYNEQFF	TGTGTCACCATAGGGACTAGCGGGAGGGCCTACAATGAGCAGTTCTTC
TRBV7-6	TRBJ2-5	-	-	CASSAAPGPEETQYF	TGTGCCAGCAGTGCCGCTCCGGGGCCCGAGGAGACCCAGTACTTC
TRBV6-2/TRBV6-3	TRBJ2-7	-	-	CASSYGLGREQYF	TGTGCCAGCAGTTACGGGTTGGGGCGCGAGCAGTACTTC
TRBV12-3/TRBV12-4	TRBJ2-7	TRBD2	-	CASSHTSGPSYEQYF	TGTGCCAGCAGCCACACTAGCGGGCCCTCCTACGAGCAGTACTTC
TRBV21-1	TRBJ2-1	-	-	CASSIRGTTLEQFF	TGTGCCAGCAGCATTCGAGGGACTACTCTTGAGCAGTTCTTC
TRBV28	TRBJ1-5	-	-	CASSLGGMLYQPQHF	TGTGCCAGCAGTTTGGGAGGGATGCTTTATCAGCCCCAGCATTTT
TRBV19	TRBJ2-7	-	few	CASSLSGHFYEQYF	TGTGCCAGTAGCCTCTCCGGACACTTCTACGAGCAGTACTTC
TRBV20-1	TRBJ2-5	TRBD1	-	CSAPTGTKTQYF	TGCAGTGCCCCGACAGGGACCAAGACCCAGTACTTC
TRBV9	TRBJ2-3	-	-	CASSVSTGTDTQYF	TGTGCCAGCAGCGTCTCGACGGGCACAGATACGCAGTATTTT
TRBV27	TRBJ2-7	TRBD2	few	CASSLIGGTSGSYEQYF	TGTGCCAGCAGTTTAATCGGGGGGACTAGCGGATCCTACGAGCAGTACTTC
TRBV19	TRBJ2-5	TRBD2	few	CASSIGPAGLQETQYF	TGTGCCAGTAGTATAGGACCAGCGGGACTCCAAGAGACCCAGTACTTC
TRBV4-2	TRBJ2-5	TRBD2	few	CASSQERLAGGETQYF	TGTGCCAGCAGCCAAGAACGGCTAGCGGGAGGGGAGACCCAGTACTTC
TRBV20-1	TRBJ2-3	TRBD2	many	CSARGTSGRATDTQYF	TGCAGTGCGCGAGGGACTAGCGGGAGGGCCACAGATACGCAGTATTTT
TRBV7-9	TRBJ2-3	-	few	CASSLGDLITDTQYF	TGTGCCAGCAGCTTAGGCGATTTAATTACAGATACGCAGTATTTT